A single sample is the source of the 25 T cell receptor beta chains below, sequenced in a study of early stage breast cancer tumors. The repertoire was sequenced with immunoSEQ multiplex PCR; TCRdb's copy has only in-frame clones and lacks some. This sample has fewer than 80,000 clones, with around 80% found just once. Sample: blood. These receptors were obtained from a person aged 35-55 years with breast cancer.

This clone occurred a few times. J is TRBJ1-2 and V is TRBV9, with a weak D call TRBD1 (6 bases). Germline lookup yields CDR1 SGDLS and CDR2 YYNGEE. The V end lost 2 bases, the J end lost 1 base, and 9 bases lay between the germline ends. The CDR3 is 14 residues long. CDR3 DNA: TGTGCCAGCAGCGTCGACAGGAGTAACTATGGCTACACCTTC. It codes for CASSVDRSNYGYTF.

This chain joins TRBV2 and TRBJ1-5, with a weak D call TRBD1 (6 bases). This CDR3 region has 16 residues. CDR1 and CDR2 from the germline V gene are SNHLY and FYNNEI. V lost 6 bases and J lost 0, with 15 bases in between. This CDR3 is CASSFGGGNSNQPQHF. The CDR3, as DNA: TGTGCCAGCAGCTTCGGAGGGGGAAATAGCAATCAGCCCCAGCATTTT.

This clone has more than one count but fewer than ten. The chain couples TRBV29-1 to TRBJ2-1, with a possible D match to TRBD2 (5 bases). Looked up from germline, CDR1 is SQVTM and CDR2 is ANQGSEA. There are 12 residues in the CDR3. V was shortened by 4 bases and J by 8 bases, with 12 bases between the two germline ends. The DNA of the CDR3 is TGCAGCGTTGTGGCGGGTAGCGATGAGCAGTTCTTC. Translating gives CSVVAGSDEQFF.

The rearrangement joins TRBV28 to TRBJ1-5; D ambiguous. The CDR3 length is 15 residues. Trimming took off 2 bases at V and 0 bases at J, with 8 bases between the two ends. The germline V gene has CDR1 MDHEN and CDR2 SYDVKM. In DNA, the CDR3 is TGTGCCAGCAGTTTACTGGGGTATAGCAATCAGCCCCAGCATTTT. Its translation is CASSLLGYSNQPQHF.

The CDR3 loop is CASGLPGGAQHF. The CDR3 nucleotides are TGTGCCAGCGGGCTTCCCGGGGGGGCCCAGCATTTT. V and J are TRBV28 and TRBJ1-5, with a weak D call TRBD1 (5 bases). The CDR3 has 12 residues. The V gene lost 8 bases and the J gene lost 11 bases, with 16 bases spanning the gap. Looked up from germline, CDR1 is MDHEN and CDR2 is SYDVKM.

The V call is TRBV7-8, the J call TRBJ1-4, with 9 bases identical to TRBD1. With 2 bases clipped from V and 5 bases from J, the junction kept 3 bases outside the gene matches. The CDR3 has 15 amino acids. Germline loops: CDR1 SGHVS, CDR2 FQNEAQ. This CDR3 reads CASSLFGQGNEKLFF. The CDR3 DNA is TGTGCCAGCAGCTTATTCGGACAGGGGAATGAAAAACTGTTTTTT.

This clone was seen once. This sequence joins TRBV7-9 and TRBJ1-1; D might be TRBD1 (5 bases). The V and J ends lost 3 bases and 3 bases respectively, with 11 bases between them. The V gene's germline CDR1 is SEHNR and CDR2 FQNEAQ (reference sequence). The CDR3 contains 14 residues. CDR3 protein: CASSFQGSDTEAFF. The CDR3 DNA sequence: TGTGCCAGCAGCTTCCAGGGAAGTGACACTGAAGCTTTCTTT.

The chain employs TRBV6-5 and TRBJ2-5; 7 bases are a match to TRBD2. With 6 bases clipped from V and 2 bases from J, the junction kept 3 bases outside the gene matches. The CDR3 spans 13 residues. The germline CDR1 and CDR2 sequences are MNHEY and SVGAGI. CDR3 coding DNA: TGTGCCAGCAGGCTAGCGGCTCAAGAGACCCAGTACTTC. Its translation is CASRLAAQETQYF.

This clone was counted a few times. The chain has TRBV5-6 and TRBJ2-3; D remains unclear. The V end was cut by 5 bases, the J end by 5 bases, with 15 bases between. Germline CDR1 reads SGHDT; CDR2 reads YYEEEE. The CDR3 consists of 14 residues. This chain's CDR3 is CASRDGGGRDTQYF. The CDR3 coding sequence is TGTGCCAGCAGGGATGGCGGTGGCAGAGATACGCAGTATTTT.

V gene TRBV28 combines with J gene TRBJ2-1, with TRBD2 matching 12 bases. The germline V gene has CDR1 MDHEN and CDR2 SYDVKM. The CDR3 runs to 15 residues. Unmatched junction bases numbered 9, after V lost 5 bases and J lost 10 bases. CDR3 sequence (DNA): TGTGCCAGCAGTCCTAGCGGGAGGGCCGTTCGGGAGCAGTTCTTC. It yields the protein CASSPSGRAVREQFF.

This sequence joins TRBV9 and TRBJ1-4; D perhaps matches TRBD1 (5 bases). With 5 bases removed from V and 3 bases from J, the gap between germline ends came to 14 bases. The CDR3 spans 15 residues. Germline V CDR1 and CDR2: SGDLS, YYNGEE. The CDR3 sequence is CASSPVVGANEKLFF. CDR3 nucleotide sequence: TGTGCCAGCAGTCCCGTTGTGGGGGCTAATGAAAAACTGTTTTTT.

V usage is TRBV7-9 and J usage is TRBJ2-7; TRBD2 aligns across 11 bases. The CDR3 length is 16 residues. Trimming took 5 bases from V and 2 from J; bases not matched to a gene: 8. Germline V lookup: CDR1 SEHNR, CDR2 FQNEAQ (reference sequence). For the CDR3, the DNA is TGTGCCAGCAGCCCCCAGCTAGCGGGAGGCGCCTACGAGCAGTACTTC. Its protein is CASSPQLAGGAYEQYF.

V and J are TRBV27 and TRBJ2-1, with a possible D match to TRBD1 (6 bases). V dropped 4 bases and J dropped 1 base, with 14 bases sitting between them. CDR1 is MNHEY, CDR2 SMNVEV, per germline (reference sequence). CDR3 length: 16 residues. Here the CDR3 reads CASSWLQGTSYNEQFF. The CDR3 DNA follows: TGTGCCAGCAGTTGGTTGCAGGGGACATCCTACAATGAGCAGTTCTTC.

In DNA, the CDR3 is TGTGCCAGCTCACCACAGGAGGACTCTGGAAACACCATATATTTT. Protein: CASSPQEDSGNTIYF. J is TRBJ1-3 and V is TRBV18; D not resolved. The CDR3 runs 15 residues. The germline CDR1 and CDR2 sequences are KGHSH and LQKENI. The V and J ends lost 1 base and 0 bases respectively, with 7 bases between them.

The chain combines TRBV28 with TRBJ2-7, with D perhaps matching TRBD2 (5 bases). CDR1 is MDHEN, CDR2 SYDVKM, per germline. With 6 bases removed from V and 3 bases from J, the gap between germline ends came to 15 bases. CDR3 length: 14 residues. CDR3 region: CASSLAWFNYEQYF. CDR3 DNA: TGTGCCAGCAGCCTAGCTTGGTTTAACTACGAGCAGTACTTC.

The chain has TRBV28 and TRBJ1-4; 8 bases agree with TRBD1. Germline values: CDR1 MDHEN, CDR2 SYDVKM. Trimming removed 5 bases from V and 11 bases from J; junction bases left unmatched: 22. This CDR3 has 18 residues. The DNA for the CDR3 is TGTGCCAGCAGTCAACGCGCCTTGACAGGGGTTCGACCCAACAAACTGTTTTTT. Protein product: CASSQRALTGVRPNKLFF.

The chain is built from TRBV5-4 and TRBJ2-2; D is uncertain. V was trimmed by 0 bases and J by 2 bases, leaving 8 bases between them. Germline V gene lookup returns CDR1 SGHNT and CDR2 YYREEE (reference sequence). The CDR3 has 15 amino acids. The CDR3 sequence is CASSLDSRNTGELFF. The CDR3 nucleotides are TGTGCCAGCAGCTTGGACAGTCGAAACACCGGGGAGCTGTTTTTT.

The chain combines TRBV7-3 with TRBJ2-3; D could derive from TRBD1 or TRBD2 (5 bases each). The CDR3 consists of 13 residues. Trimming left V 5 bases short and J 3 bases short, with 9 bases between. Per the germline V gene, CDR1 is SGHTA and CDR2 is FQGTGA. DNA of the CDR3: TGTGCCAGCAGCGATGGGGGTACAGATACGCAGTATTTT. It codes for CASSDGGTDTQYF.

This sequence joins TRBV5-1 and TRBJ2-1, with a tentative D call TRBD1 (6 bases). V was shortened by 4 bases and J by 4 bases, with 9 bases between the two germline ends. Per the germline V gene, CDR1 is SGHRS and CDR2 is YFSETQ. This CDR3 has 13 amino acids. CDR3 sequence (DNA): TGCGCCAGCAGCCCCCAGGGGTACAATGAGCAGTTCTTC. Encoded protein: CASSPQGYNEQFF. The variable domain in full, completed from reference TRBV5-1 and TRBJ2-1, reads KAGVTQTPRYLIKTRGQQVTLSCSPISGHRSVSWYQQTPGQGLQFLFEYFSETQRNKGNFPGRFSGRQFSNSRSEMNVSTLELGDSALYLCASSPQGYNEQFFGPGTRLTVL.

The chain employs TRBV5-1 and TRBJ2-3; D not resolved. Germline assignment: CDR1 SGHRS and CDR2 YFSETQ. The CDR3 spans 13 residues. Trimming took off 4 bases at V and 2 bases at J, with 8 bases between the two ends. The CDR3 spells CASSMEYTDTQYF. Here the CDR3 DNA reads TGCGCCAGCAGCATGGAGTACACAGATACGCAGTATTTT.

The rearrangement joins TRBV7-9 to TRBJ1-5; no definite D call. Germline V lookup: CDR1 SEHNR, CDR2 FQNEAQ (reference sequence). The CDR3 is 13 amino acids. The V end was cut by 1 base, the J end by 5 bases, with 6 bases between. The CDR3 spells CASSLGLDQPQHF. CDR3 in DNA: TGTGCCAGCAGCTTAGGGTTAGATCAGCCCCAGCATTTT.

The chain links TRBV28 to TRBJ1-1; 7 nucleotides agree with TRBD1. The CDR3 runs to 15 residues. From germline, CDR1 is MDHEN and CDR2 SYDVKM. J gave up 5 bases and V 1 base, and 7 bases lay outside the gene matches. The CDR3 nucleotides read TGTGCCAGCAGTTTATCTCGGACAGGTCGAACTGAAGCTTTCTTT. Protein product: CASSLSRTGRTEAFF.

The CDR3 DNA reads TGTGCCACCAGCACTAAGGGGTCTTTAACTAAACTGTTTTTT. It yields the protein CATSTKGSLTKLFF. V usage is TRBV15 and J usage is TRBJ1-4, with D tentatively TRBD1 (5 bases). Trimming took 4 bases from V and 11 from J, leaving 17 bases between them. Per the germline V gene, CDR1 is LNHNV and CDR2 is YYDKDF (reference sequence). This CDR3 is built from 14 residues.

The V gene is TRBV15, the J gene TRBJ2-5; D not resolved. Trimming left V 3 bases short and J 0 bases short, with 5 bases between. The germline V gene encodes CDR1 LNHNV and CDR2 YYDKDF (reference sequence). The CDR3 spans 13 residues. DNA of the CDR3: TGTGCCACCAGCAGGAACTACCAAGAGACCCAGTACTTC. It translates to CATSRNYQETQYF.

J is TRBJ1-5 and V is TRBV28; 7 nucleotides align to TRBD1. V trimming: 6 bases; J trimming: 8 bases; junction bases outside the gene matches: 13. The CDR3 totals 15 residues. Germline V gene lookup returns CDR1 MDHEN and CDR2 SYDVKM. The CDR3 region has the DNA TGTGCCAGCAGCCCTACAGGGGAAGGTAAAAAGCCCCAGCATTTT. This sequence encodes CASSPTGEGKKPQHF. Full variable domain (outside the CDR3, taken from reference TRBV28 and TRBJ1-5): DVKVTQSSRYLVKRTGEKVFLECVQDMDHENMFWYRQDPGLGLRLIYFSYDVKMKEKGDIPEGYSVSREKKERFSLILESASTNQTSMYLCASSPTGEGKKPQHFGDGTRLSIL.